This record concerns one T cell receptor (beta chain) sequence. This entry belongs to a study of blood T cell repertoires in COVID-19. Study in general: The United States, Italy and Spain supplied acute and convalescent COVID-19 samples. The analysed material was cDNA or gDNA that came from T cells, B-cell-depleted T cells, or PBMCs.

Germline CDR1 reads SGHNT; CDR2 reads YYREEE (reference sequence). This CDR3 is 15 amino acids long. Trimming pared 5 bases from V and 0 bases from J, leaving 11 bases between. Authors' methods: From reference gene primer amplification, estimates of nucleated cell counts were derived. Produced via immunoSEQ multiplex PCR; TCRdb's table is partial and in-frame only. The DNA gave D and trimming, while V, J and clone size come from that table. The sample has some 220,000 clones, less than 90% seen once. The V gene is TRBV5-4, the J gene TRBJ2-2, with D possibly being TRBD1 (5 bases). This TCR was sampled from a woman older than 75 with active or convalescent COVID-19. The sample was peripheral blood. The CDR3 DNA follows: TGTGCCAGCAGTAGAGACAGTACGAACACCGGGGAGCTGTTTTTT. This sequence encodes CASSRDSTNTGELFF. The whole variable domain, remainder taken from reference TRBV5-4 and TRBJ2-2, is ETGVTQSPTHLIKTRGQQVTLRCSSQSGHNTVSWYQQALGQGPQFIFQYYREEENGRGNFPPRFSGLQFPNYSSELNVNALELDDSALYLCASSRDSTNTGELFFGEGSRLTVL.